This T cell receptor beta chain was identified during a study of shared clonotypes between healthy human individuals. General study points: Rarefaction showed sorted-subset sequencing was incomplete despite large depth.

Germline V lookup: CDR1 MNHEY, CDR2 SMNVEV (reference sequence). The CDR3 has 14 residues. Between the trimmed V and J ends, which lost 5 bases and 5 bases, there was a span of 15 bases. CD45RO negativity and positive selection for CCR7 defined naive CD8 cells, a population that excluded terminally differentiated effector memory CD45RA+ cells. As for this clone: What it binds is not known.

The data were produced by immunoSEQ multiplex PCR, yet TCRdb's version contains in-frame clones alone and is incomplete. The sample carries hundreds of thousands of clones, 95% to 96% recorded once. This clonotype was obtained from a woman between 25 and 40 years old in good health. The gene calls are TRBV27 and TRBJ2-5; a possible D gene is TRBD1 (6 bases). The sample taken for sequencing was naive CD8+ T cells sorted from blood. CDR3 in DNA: TGTGCCAGCAGTCAACAGGGACGGTGGGAGACCCAGTACTTC. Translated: CASSQQGRWETQYF.